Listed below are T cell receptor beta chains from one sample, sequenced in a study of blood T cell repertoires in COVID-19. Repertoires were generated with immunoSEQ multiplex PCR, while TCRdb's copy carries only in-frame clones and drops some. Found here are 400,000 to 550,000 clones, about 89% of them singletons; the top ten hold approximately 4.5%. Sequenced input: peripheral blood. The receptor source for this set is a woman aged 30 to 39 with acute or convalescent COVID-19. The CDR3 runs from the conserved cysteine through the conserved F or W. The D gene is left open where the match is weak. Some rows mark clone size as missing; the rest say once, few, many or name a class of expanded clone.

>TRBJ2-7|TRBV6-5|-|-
TGTGCCAGCAGAATGACAGGTATTTACGAGCAGTACTTC
CASRMTGIYEQYF
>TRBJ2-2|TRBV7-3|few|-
TGTGCCAGCAGCTTAGTCTCAGGGGTATCCACCGGGGAGCTGTTTTTT
CASSLVSGVSTGELFF
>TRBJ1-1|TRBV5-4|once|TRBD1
TGTGCCAGCAGCCCCGGGACAGGGTCGCCTGAAGCTTTCTTT
CASSPGTGSPEAFF
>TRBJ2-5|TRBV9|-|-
TGTGCCAGCAGCCCTTGGGGGGTAGTACAAGAGACCCAGTACTTC
CASSPWGVVQETQYF
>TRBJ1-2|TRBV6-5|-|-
TGTGCCAGCAGTTCACTTGGAGGAGGCTACACCTTC
CASSSLGGGYTF
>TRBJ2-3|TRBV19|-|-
TGTGCCAGTAGTATCTCGGGTCTCACAGATACGCAGTATTTT
CASSISGLTDTQYF
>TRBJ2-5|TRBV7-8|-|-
TGTGCCAGCAGCTTCCAACAGGGGACCCAGTACTTC
CASSFQQGTQYF
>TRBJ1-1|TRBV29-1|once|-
TGCAGCGTGGCGGCAGGGGTTACTGAAGCTTTCTTT
CSVAAGVTEAFF
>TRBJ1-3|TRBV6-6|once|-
TGTGCCAGCAGTTACTCATCCCAGGGAGGAAACACCATATATTTT
CASSYSSQGGNTIYF
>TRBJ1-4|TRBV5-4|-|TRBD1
TGTGCCAGCAGCTCACAGGGGGCGTCTCGGGCAACTAATGAAAAACTGTTTTTT
CASSSQGASRATNEKLFF